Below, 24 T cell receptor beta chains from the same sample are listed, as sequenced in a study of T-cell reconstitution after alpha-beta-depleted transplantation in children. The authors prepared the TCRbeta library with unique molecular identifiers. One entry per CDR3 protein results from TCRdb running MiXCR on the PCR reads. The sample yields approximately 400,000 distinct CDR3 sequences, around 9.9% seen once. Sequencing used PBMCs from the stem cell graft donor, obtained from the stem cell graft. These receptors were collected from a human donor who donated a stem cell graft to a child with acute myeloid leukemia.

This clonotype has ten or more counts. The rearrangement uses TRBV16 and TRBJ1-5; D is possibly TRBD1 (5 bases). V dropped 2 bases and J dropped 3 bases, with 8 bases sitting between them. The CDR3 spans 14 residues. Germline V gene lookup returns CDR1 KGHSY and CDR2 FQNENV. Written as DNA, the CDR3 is TGTGCCAGCAGCCAAGGACAAACCAATCAGCCCCAGCATTTT. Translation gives CASSQGQTNQPQHF.

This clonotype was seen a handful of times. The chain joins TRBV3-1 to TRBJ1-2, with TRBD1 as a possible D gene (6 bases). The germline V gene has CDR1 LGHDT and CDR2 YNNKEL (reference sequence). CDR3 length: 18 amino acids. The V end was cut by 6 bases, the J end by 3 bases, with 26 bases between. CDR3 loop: CASSLYPLSGGPYYGYTF. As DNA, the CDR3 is TGTGCCAGCAGTTTGTACCCCTTGAGCGGGGGGCCTTACTATGGCTACACCTTC.

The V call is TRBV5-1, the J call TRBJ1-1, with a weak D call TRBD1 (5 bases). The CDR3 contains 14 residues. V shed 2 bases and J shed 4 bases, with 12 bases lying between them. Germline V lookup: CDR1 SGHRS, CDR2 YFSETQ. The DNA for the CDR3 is TGCGCCAGCAGCTTCGGGGGTTCCAGCACTGAAGCTTTCTTT. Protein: CASSFGGSSTEAFF.

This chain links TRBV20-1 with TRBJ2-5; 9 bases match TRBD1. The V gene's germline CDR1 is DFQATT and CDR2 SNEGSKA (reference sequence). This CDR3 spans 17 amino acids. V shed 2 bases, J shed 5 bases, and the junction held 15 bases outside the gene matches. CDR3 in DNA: TGCAGTGCTAGACCCCTTTTACCGGGACAGGGCAAGGAGACCCAGTACTTC. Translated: CSARPLLPGQGKETQYF.

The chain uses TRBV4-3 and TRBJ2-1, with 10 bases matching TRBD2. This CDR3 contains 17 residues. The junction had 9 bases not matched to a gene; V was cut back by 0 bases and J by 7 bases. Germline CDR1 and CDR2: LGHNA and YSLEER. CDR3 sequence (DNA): TGCGCCAGCAGCCAAGATAGTGGACTAGCGGACCGAAATGAGCAGTTCTTC. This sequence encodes CASSQDSGLADRNEQFF.

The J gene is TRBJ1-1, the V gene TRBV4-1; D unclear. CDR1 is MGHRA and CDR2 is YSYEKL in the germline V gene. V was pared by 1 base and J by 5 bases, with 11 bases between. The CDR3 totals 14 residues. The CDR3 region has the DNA TGCGCCAGCAGCCAAGCCGAGGGCCGGACTGAAGCTTTCTTT. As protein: CASSQAEGRTEAFF.

The CDR3 DNA sequence: TGTGCCAGCAGCCAAGTGGGAGCGGGGGGGCAAGAGACCCAGTACTTC. Amino acids: CASSQVGAGGQETQYF. The chain has TRBV4-2 and TRBJ2-5; 10 nucleotides line up with TRBD2. This CDR3 has 16 amino acids. J gave up 2 bases and V 1 base, and 4 bases lay outside the gene matches. Germline assignment: CDR1 LGHNA and CDR2 YNFKEQ.

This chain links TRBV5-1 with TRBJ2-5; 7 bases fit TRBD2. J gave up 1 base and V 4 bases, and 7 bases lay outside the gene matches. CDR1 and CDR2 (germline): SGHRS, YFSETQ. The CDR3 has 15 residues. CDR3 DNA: TGCGCCAGCAGCCTGGGGGGGAAAACCCAAGAGACCCAGTACTTC. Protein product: CASSLGGKTQETQYF.

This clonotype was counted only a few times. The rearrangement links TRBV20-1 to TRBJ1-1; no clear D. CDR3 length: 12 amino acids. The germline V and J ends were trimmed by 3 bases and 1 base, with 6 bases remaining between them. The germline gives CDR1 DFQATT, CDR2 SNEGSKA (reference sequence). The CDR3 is CSARPRNTEAFF. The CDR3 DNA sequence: TGCAGTGCTAGGCCCAGGAACACTGAAGCTTTCTTT.

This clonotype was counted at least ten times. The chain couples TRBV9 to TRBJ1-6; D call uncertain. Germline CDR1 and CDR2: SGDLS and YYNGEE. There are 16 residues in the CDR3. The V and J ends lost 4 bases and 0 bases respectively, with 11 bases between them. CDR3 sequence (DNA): TGTGCCAGCAGCCCGCGCCTGAGCTCCTATAATTCACCCCTCCACTTT. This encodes CASSPRLSSYNSPLHF.

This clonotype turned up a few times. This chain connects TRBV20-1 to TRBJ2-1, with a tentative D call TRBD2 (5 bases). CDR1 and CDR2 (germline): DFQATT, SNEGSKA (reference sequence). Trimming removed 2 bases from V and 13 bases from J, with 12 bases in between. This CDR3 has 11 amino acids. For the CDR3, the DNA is TGCAGTGCTAGATTGGACCCTAGCCAGTTCTTC. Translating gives CSARLDPSQFF.

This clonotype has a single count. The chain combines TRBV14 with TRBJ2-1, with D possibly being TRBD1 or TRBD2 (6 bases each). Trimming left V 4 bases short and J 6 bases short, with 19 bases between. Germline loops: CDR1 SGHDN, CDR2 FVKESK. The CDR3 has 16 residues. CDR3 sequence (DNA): TGTGCCAGCAGCCTAAGCAATTGGGGGGCAGGCAATGAGCAGTTCTTC. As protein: CASSLSNWGAGNEQFF.

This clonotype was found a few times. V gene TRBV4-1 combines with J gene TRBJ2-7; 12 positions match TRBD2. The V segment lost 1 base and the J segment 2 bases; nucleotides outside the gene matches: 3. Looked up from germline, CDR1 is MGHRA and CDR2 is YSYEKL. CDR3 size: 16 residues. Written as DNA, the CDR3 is TGCGCCAGCAGCCAAGCGGGACTAGCGGGCACCTACGAGCAGTACTTC. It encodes CASSQAGLAGTYEQYF.

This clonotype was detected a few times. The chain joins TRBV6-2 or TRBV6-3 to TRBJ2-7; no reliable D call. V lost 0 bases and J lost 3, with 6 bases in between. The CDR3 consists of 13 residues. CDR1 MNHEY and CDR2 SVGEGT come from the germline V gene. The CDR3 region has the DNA TGTGCCAGCAGTTACTCGACGGTCTACGAGCAGTACTTC. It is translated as CASSYSTVYEQYF.

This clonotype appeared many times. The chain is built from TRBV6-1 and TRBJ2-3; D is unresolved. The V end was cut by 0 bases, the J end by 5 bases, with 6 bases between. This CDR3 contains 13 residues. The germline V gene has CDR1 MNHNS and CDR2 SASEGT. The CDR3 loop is CASSEALEDTQYF. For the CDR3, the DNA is TGTGCCAGCAGTGAAGCGCTGGAAGATACGCAGTATTTT.

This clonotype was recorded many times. In DNA, the CDR3 is TGCGCCAGCAGCCGGACACAACAATCCGAAGCTTTCTTT. This codes for CASSRTQQSEAFF. The J gene is TRBJ1-1, the V gene TRBV5-1; D may be TRBD1 (5 bases). CDR3 size: 13 residues. In germline, CDR1 is SGHRS, CDR2 YFSETQ. V lost 4 bases and J 8 bases, leaving 15 bases between the germline ends. The full variable domain, its missing parts supplied by reference TRBV5-1 and TRBJ1-1, is KAGVTQTPRYLIKTRGQQVTLSCSPISGHRSVSWYQQTPGQGLQFLFEYFSETQRNKGNFPGRFSGRQFSNSRSEMNVSTLELGDSALYLCASSRTQQSEAFFGQGTRLTVV.

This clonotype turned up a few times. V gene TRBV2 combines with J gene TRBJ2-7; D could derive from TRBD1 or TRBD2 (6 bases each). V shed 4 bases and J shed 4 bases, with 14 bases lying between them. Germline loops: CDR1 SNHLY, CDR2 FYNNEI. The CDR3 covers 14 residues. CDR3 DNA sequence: TGTGCCAGCAGTGCGGGGGCAGGGAAGTACGAGCAGTACGTC. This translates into CASSAGAGKYEQYV.

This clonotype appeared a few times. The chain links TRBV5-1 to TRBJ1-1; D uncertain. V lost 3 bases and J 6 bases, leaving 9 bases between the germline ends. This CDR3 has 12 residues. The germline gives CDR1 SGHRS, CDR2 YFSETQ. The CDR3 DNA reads TGCGCCAGCAGCTCCCCTCTATCTGAAGCTTTCTTT. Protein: CASSSPLSEAFF.

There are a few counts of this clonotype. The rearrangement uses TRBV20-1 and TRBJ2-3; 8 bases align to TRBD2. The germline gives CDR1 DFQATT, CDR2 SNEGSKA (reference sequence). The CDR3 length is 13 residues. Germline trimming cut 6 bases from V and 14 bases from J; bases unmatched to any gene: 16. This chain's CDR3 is CSATQRERELLYF. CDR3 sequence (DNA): TGCAGTGCCACTCAAAGGGAGCGGGAGTTATTGTATTTT.

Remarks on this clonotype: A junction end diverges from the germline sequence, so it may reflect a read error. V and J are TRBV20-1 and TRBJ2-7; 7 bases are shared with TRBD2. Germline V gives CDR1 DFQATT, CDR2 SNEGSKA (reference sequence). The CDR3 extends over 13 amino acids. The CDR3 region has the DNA TGCAGTGCTACTGAGACTAGCTACGACGAGCGGTACTTC. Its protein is CSATETSYDERYF.

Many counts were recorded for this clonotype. The CDR3 sequence: CASSFGEGQGANVLTF. The CDR3 DNA is TGCGCCAGCAGCTTCGGGGAGGGGCAGGGGGCCAACGTCCTGACTTTC. The chain employs TRBV5-1 and TRBJ2-6; TRBD2 matches 7 bases. V lost 2 bases and J lost 4; bases outside the gene matches: 6. In germline, CDR1 is SGHRS, CDR2 YFSETQ. CDR3 length: 16 amino acids.

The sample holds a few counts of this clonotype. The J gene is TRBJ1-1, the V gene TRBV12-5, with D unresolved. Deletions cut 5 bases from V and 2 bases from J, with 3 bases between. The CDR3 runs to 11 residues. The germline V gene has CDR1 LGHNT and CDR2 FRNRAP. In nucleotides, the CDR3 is TGTGCTAGTGGTCAAAACACTGAAGCTTTCTTT. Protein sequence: CASGQNTEAFF.

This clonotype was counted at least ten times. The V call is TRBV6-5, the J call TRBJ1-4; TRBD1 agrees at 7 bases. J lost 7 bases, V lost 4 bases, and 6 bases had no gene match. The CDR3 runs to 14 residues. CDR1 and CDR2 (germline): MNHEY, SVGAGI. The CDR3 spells CASSLRTGFEKLFF. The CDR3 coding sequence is TGTGCCAGCAGTTTAAGGACAGGTTTTGAAAAACTGTTTTTT.

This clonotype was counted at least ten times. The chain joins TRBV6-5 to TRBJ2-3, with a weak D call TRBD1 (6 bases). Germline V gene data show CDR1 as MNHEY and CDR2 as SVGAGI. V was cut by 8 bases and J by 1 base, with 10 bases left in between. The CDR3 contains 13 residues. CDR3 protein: CASRAGGTDTQYF. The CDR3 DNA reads TGTGCCAGCCGCGCAGGGGGCACAGATACGCAGTATTTT.